This TCR beta chain emerged from a study of blood T cells in healthy people across ages. The overall study: When template switching was applied, about one barcoded beta molecule was captured per two T cells.

The use of a sample-barcoded 5' primer and a J-beta primer mix characterized a second PCR of roughly 6 to 11 cycles. TCRdb analysed the 5' RACE reads with MiXCR anew, one entry per CDR3 protein. The table lists about 1,600,000 distinct CDR3 sequences, about 40% of them singletons. The J segment lost 4 bases and the V segment lost 3 bases, leaving 5 bases of the junction unmatched. Germline assignment: CDR1 DFQATT and CDR2 SNEGSKA (reference sequence). The CDR3 extends over 13 amino acids. This clonotype came up a few times. The V call is TRBV20-1, the J call TRBJ2-7; 8 nucleotides match TRBD1. The sequence was collected from a woman aged 18 to 35 in good health. Sequenced input: blood. The CDR3 is CSARAGGVYEQYF. The CDR3 DNA sequence: TGCAGTGCTAGGGCAGGGGGCGTATACGAGCAGTACTTC.